The T cell receptor (beta chain) under discussion was sequenced for a study of identical twins. Findings and limits, study-wide: Zero-insertion analyses could be partly confounded by invariant MAIT and iNKT cells. Twin pairs' shared out-of-frame alpha sequences were enriched in low generation probability.

TCRdb reprocessed the 5' RACE reads via MiXCR and lists one record per CDR3 protein. The table shows around 250,000 distinct CDR3 sequences, with more than 9.5% occurring only once. Germline CDR1 is MGHDK and CDR2 is SYGVNS. The CDR3 is 14 residues long. The ends were cut back, 7 bases at V and 3 bases at J, with 13 bases in the middle. Points on this clonotype: Its specificity is unknown.

These data were also reused for a study on yellow fever vaccine responses in identical twins.

V and J are TRBV25-1 and TRBJ2-4; the D gene is possibly TRBD1 (6 bases). Sequencing was done on a sample of memory (CD45RO+) T cells sorted from blood. This receptor was obtained from a woman between 18 and 30 years old in good health. CDR3 sequence reads: CASKGDADKNIQYF. The CDR3 DNA reads as TGTGCCAGCAAGGGGGACGCAGACAAAAACATTCAGTACTTC.